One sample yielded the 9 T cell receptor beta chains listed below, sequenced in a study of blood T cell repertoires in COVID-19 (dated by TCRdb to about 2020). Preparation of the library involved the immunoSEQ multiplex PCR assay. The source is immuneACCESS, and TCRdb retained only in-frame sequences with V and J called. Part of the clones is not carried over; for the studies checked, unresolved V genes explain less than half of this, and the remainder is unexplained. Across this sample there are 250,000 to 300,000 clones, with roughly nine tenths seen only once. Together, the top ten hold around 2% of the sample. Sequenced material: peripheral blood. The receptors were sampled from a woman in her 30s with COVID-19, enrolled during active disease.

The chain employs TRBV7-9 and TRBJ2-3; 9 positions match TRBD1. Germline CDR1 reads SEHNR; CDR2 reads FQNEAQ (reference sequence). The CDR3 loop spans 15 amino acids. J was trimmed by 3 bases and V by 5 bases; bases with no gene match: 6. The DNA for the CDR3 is TGTGCCAGCAGCCTCCGACAGGGGGGAACAGATACGCAGTATTTT. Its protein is CASSLRQGGTDTQYF. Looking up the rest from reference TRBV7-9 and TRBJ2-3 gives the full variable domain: DTGVSQNPRHKITKRGQNVTFRCDPISEHNRLYWYRQTLGQGPEFLTYFQNEAQLEKSRLLSDRFSAERPKGSFSTLEIQRTEQGDSAMYLCASSLRQGGTDTQYFGPGTRLTVL.

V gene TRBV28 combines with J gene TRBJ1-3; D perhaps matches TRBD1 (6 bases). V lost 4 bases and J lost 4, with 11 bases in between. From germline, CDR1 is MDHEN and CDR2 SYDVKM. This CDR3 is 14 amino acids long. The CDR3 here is CASSWGGQGNTIYF. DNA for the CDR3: TGTGCCAGCAGTTGGGGGGGGCAGGGAAACACCATATATTTT.

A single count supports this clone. The CDR3 DNA sequence: TGTGCCAGCAGCGGGCAACAGGGGGCCAACCAAGAGACCCAGTACTTC. This sequence encodes CASSGQQGANQETQYF. The chain has TRBV5-4 and TRBJ2-5, with TRBD1 matching 9 bases. J was trimmed by 0 bases and V by 4 bases; bases with no gene match: 7. CDR3 length: 16 residues. Germline V gene sequence: CDR1 SGHNT, CDR2 YYREEE (reference sequence).

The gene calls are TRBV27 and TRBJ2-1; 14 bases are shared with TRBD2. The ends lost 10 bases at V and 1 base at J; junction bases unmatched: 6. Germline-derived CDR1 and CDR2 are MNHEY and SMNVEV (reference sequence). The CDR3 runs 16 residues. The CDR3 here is CATRGLAGGSYNEQFF. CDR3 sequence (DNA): TGTGCCACTCGAGGACTAGCGGGAGGTTCCTACAATGAGCAGTTCTTC.

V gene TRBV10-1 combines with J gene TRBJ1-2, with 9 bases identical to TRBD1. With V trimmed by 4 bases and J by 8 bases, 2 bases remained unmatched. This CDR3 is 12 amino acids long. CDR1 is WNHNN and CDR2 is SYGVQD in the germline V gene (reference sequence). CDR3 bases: TGCGCCAGCAGTGGACAGGGGGGAGGCTACACCTTC. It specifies CASSGQGGGYTF.

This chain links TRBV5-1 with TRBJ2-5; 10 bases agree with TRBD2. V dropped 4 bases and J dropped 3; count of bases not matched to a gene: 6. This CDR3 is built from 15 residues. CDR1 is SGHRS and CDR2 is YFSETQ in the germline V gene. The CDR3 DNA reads TGCGCCAGCAGCCTCTTAGGACTAGCGGAAGAGACCCAGTACTTC. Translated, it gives CASSLLGLAEETQYF.

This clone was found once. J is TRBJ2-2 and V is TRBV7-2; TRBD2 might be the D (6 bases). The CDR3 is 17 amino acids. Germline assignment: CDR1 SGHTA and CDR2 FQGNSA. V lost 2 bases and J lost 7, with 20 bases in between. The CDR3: CASSLSFSGPGVGELFF. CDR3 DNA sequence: TGTGCCAGCAGCTTATCTTTCTCAGGGCCGGGGGTCGGGGAGCTGTTTTTT. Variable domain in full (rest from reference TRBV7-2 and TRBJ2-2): GAGVSQSPSNKVTEKGKDVELRCDPISGHTALYWYRQSLGQGLEFLIYFQGNSAPDKSGLPSDRFSAERTGGSVSTLTIQRTQQEDSAVYLCASSLSFSGPGVGELFFGEGSRLTVL.

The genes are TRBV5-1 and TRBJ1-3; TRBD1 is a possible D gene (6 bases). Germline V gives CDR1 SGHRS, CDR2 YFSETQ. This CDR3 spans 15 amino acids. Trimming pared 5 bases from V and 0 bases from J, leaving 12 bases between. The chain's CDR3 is CASRPRDTSGNTIYF. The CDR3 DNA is TGCGCCAGCAGGCCTCGGGACACCTCTGGAAACACCATATATTTT. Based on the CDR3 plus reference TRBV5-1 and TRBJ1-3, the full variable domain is KAGVTQTPRYLIKTRGQQVTLSCSPISGHRSVSWYQQTPGQGLQFLFEYFSETQRNKGNFPGRFSGRQFSNSRSEMNVSTLELGDSALYLCASRPRDTSGNTIYFGEGSWLTVV.

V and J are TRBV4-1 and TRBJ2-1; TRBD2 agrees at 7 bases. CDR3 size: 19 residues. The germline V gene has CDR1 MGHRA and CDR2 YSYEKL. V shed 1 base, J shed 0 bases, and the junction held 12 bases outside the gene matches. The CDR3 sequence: CASSQAGILAPSSYNEQFF. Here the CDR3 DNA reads TGCGCCAGCAGCCAAGCTGGGATACTAGCGCCAAGCTCCTACAATGAGCAGTTCTTC.